These T cell receptor beta chains were read from a single sample in a study of blood T cell repertoires in COVID-19. TCRdb keeps only in-frame clones here, not all; method: immunoSEQ multiplex PCR. The table lists approximately 300,000 clones, 70% to 90% of them singletons. What was sequenced was PBMCs or T cells enriched from blood (not recorded which). The receptors originated from a woman in her twenties or thirties who had recovered from COVID-19. Both conserved end residues are part of each CDR3. Size is omitted from some rows. Given values are once, few, many or a class for expanded clones.

v_gene	abundance	j_gene	CDR3aa
TRBV5-4	-	TRBJ1-3	CASSRELSGNTIYF
TRBV7-9	-	TRBJ1-4	CASRWGRTNEKLFF
TRBV28	-	TRBJ1-6	CASSLRTVGNSPLHF
TRBV29-1	many	TRBJ2-1	CSGKTGYNEQFF
TRBV2	-	TRBJ2-7	CASSASGQGIYEQYF
TRBV27	-	TRBJ2-7	CASSLLGDYEQYF
TRBV3-1/TRBV3-2	-	TRBJ2-3	CASSQNPSGGARTDTQYF
TRBV11-2	-	TRBJ1-1	CASSLYRGANTEAFF
TRBV24-1	-	TRBJ2-7	CATSDLPLWATSGSSYEQYF
TRBV18	-	TRBJ2-1	CASSPYFDFAGGGYNEQFF
TRBV5-6	-	TRBJ1-1	CASSPLPGQGIAEAFF
TRBV6-4	-	TRBJ2-2	CASSLRDTGELFF
TRBV7-9	-	TRBJ2-1	CASSLSSDSYNEQFF
TRBV12-5	-	TRBJ2-2	CASGYSTGELFF
TRBV28	once	TRBJ1-1	CASSLRVTEAFF
TRBV19	few	TRBJ1-5	CASREGGQVVNQPQHF
TRBV12-3/TRBV12-4	-	TRBJ2-7	CASSSRVHEQYF
TRBV10-2	-	TRBJ2-5	CASSKGLRGETQYF